This TCR beta chain was observed in a study of CD8 T cells in Susac syndrome. Healthy donors formed controls matched for age and sex. Trimming took off 4 bases at V and 5 bases at J, with 14 bases between the two ends. This CDR3 has 14 amino acids. The germline V gene encodes CDR1 MNHNS and CDR2 SASEGT. The RNA, about 0.5 to 1 ug, was put through reverse transcription using random hexamers. By means of immunoSEQ multiplex PCR, TCR beta CDR3 spanning 54 Vbeta and 13 Jbeta underwent amplification. TCRdb re-called the immunoSEQ multiplex PCR reads through MiXCR, storing one row per CDR3 protein. The sample shows roughly 200,000 distinct CDR3 sequences, roughly 94% of them seen only once.

Sequencing used CD4+ T cells from PBMCs. The chain carries TRBV6-1 and TRBJ2-5, with D perhaps TRBD2 (6 bases). The sequence came from a human donor in good health. CDR3 DNA sequence: TGTGCCAGCAGTGGATACTGGAGGGCCGAGACCCAGTACTTC. This encodes CASSGYWRAETQYF.